At least ten counts were recorded for the clone carrying this T cell receptor beta chain. Its antigen is not known. The sample comes from a study of T cells in Graves' hyperthyroidism and ophthalmopathy. Points from the study as a whole: From stable hyperthyroidism, ophthalmopathy was set apart by a 13 V-J model. Model predictions of ophthalmopathy came a median approximately 6 months before onset.

With duration under 3 months, ophthalmopathy was active: Clinical Activity Score at least 3, NOSPECS at least 4. Researchers took RNA transcripts and amplified the TCR beta CDR3 regions from them. An initial round of RT-PCR targeting the TCR CDR3 relied on the HTBI primer set. MiXCR, run by TCRdb on the multiplex PCR reads, gives a single entry per CDR3 protein. The sample gives approximately 350,000 distinct CDR3 sequences, 13% to 15% of which show up once; approximately 19% is in the top ten. Sequenced: blood. This TCR came from a woman aged 55 to 70 with Graves' ophthalmopathy.

CDR3 sequence reads: CASSPPEGTSYNEQFF. CDR3 DNA sequence: TGTGCCAGCTCACCACCGGAGGGAACCTCCTACAATGAGCAGTTCTTC. V gene TRBV18 combines with J gene TRBJ2-1; D may be TRBD2 (6 bases). Germline CDR1 and CDR2: KGHSH and LQKENI. V was clipped by 0 bases and J by 0 bases, with 9 bases between them. There are 16 residues in the CDR3.